In its sample, the clone carrying this T cell receptor (beta chain) was seen a few times. Its antigen is not known. The data are from a study of T-cell memory formation after mild COVID-19. Study summary: Clusters of TCRs were largely donor specific.

From 5'RACE with constant-segment primers came TCR alpha and TCR beta cDNA libraries that carried sample barcodes and UMIs. TCRdb independently ran MiXCR on the 5' RACE reads; one entry per CDR3 protein. This sample has some 57,000 distinct CDR3 sequences, with 10% to 15% found just once. Germline trimming cut 4 bases from V and 2 bases from J; bases unmatched to any gene: 11. CDR3 length: 17 residues. Germline CDR1 reads SNHLY; CDR2 reads FYNNEI. Study-level results: Clones contracting over day 15 to 85 were CD4/CD8 balanced, with later expanders leaning CD4+.

The material sequenced was PBMCs or a T cell subset sorted from them (not recorded which). The TCR originated in a man between 18 and 29 years old who had mild COVID-19 (a few samples of this study predate the infection). Cell type and time point are not known. The chain is built from TRBV2 and TRBJ2-4; 7 bases match TRBD1. The chain's CDR3 is CASSVLEDRKSKNIQYF. CDR3 DNA sequence: TGTGCCAGCAGTGTATTAGAGGACAGGAAGTCCAAAAACATTCAGTACTTC.